The clone carrying this TCR beta chain has just a few counts. RNA transcripts yielded amplified TCR beta CDR3 regions. First-round RT-PCR targeting the TCR CDR3 was performed with the HTBI primer set. TCRdb analysed the multiplex PCR reads with MiXCR anew, one entry per CDR3 protein. The repertoire includes roughly 570,000 distinct CDR3 sequences, just over 45% of them detected once, and 15% to 20% sits in the top ten. This record belongs to a study of T cells in Graves' hyperthyroidism and ophthalmopathy. CDR1 SNHLY and CDR2 FYNNEI come from the germline V gene. V shed 3 bases and J shed 9 bases, with 8 bases lying between them. The CDR3 is 11 residues long.

J is TRBJ1-1 and V is TRBV2; no definite D call. This sequence was found in an adult woman with Graves' disease, either hyperthyroidism or ophthalmopathy (not recorded which). The source material was peripheral blood or thyroid tissue (not recorded which). The CDR3 protein is CASSEARQAFF. As DNA, the CDR3 is TGTGCCAGCAGTGAGGCCCGTCAAGCTTTCTTT.